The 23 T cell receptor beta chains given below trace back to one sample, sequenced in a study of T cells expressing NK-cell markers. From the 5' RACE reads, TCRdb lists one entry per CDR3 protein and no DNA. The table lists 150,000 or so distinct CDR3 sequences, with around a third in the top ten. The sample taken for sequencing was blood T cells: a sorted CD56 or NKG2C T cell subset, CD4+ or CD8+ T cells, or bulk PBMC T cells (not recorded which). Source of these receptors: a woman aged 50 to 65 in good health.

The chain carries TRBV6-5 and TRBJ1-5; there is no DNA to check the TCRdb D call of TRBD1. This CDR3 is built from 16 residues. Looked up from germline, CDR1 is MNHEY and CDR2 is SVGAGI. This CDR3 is CASSTGTGGGSQPQHF.

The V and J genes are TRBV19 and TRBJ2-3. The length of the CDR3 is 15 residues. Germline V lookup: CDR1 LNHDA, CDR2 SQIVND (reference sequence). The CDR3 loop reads CASSIGGTSTDTQYF.

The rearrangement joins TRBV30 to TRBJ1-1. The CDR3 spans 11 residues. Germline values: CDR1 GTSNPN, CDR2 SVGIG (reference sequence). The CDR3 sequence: CAWGVGTEAFF.

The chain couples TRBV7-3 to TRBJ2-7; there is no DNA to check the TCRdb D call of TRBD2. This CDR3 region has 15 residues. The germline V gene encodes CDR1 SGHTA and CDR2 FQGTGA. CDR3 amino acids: CASSLSGGRGYEQYF.

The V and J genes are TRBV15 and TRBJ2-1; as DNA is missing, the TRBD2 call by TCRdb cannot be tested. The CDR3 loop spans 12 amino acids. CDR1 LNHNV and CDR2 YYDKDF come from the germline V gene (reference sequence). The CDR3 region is CATFSGGNEQFF. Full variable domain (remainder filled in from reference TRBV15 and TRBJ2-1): DAMVIQNPRYQVTQFGKPVTLSCSQTLNHNVMYWYQQKSSQAPKLLFHYYDKDFNNEADTPDNFQSRRPNTSFCFLDIRSPGLGDTAMYLCATFSGGNEQFFGPGTRLTVL.

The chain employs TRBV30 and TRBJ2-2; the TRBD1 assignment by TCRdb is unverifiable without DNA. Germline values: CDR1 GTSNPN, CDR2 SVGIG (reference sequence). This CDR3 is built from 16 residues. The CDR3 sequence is CAWSVPSVAGAWELFF.

The CDR3 region is CSALGGGESTDTQYF. V usage is TRBV29-1 and J usage is TRBJ2-3; TCRdb's D gene call, TRBD2, goes unchecked for lack of DNA. CDR1 and CDR2 from the germline V gene are SQVTM and ANQGSEA. The CDR3 sequence is 15 residues long.

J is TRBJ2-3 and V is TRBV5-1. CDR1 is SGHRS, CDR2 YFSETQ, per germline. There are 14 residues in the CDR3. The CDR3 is CASSLRDLTDTQYF.

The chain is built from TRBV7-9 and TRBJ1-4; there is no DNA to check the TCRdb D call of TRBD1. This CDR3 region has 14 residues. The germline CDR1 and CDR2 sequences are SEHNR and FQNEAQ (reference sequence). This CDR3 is CASSLAPGVEKLFF.

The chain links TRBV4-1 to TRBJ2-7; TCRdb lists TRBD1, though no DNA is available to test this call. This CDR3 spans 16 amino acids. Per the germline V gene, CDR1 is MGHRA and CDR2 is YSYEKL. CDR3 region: CASSQDGQGFTYEQYF.

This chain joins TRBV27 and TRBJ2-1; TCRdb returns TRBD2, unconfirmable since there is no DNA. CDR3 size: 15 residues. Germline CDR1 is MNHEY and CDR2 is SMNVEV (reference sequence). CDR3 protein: CASSFGAGGGNEQFF.

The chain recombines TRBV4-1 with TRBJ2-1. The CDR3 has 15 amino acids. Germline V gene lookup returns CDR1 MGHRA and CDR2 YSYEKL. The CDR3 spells CASSPQPTAQNEQFF.

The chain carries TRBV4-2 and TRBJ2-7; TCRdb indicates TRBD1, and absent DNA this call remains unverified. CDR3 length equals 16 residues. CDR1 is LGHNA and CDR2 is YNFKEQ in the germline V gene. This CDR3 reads CASSQEEGQGTHEQYF.

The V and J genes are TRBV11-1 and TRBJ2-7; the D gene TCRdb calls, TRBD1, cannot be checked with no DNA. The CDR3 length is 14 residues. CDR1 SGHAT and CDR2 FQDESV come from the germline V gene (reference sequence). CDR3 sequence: CASSFDKGPYEQYF.

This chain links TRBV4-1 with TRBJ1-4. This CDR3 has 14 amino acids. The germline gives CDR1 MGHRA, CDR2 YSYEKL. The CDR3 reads CASSQAGTNEKLFF.

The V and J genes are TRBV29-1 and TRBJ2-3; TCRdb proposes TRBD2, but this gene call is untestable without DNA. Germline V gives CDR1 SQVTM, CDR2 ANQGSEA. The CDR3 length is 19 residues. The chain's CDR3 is CSVPGARTAGGLSTDTQYF.

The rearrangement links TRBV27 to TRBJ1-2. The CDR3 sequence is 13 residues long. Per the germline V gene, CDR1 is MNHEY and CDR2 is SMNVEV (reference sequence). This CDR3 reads CASSFHSGYGYTF.

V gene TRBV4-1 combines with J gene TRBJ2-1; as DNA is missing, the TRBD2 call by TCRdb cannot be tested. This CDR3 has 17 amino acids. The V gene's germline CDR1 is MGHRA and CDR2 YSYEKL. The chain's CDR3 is CASSQDPLGGSYNEQFF.

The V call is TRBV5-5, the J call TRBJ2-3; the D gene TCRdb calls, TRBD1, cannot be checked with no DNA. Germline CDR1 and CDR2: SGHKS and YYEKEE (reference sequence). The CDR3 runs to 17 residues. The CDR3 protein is CASSLRGGNIITDTQYF.

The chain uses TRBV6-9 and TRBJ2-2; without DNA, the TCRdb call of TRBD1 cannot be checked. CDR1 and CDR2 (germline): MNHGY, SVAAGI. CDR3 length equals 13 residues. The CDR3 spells CASNRGHTGELFF.

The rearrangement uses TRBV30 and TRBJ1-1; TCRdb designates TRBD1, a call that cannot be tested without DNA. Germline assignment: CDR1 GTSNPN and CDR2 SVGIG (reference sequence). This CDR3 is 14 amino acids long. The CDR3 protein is CAWSLIRDTTEAFF. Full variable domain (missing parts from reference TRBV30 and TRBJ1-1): SQTIHQWPATLVQPVGSPLSLECTVEGTSNPNLYWYRQAAGRGLQLLFYSVGIGQISSEVPQNLSASRPQDRQFILSSKKLLLSDSGFYLCAWSLIRDTTEAFFGQGTRLTVV.

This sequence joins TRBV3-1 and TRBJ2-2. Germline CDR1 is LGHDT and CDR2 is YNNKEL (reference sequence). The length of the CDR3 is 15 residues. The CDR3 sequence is CASSQDSFNAGELFF.

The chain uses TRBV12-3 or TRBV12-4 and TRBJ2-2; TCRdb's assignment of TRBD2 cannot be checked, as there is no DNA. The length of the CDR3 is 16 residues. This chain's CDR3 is CASSLPGLAGTGELFF.